What follows is one T cell receptor (beta chain) and its context. The antigen is undetermined. Unique molecular identifiers (one per individual cDNA molecule) were attached. One entry per CDR3 protein results from TCRdb running MiXCR on the 5' RACE reads. The data show roughly 71,000 distinct CDR3 sequences, over 10% seen once. These data belong to a study of early T cells in non-severe SARS-CoV-2 infection. V was trimmed by 4 bases and J by 5 bases, leaving 14 bases between them. The CDR3 totals 14 residues. Germline-derived CDR1 and CDR2 are SGHTA and FQGTGA. Study findings and constraints: A preference for anti-spike CD8 responses marked VDJdb matching, which missed private and CD4 specificities.

The chain links TRBV7-3 to TRBJ1-1; D uncertain. This receptor was taken from an adult who was a healthcare worker with PCR-confirmed SARS-CoV-2 infection or an uninfected control (not recorded which). The sample taken for sequencing was whole blood. The CDR3 bases are TGTGCCAGCAGCTCCGGGCCATTTGAAACTGAAGCTTTCTTT. It is translated as CASSSGPFETEAFF. Filled out from reference TRBV7-3 and TRBJ1-1, the complete variable domain reads GAGVSQTPSNKVTEKGKYVELRCDPISGHTALYWYRQSLGQGPEFLIYFQGTGAADDSGLPNDRFFAVRPEGSVSTLKIQRTERGDSAVYLCASSSGPFETEAFFGQGTRLTVV.